This is a list of T cell receptor beta chains from one sample in a study of PD-L1 blockade in urothelial cancer. TCRdb's table, derived via immunoSEQ multiplex PCR, lists solely in-frame clones and lacks some. Here the sample spans 25,000 to 35,000 clones, roughly 84% being singletons. The specimen was PBMCs, collected around atezolizumab (anti-PD-L1) treatment. The receptors stem from a man between 70 and 80 years old with urothelial cancer. Both conserved end residues are part of each CDR3. Each record gives: V gene, clone size, J gene, D gene, CDR3 DNA, CDR3 protein. D genes are given only for firm matches. For some rows the clone size is stated as once, few or many, or as a class when expanded; others skip it.

TRBV2	NA	TRBJ1-5	TRBD1	TGTGCCAGCAGCGGGACAGGGGGCGGTCAGCCCCAGCATTTT	CASSGTGGGQPQHF
TRBV29-1	NA	TRBJ1-2	TRBD1	TGCAGCGTTGAAGATCCGGACAGGGTCTATGGCTACACCTTC	CSVEDPDRVYGYTF
TRBV19	NA	TRBJ2-5	TRBD1	TGTGCCAGTACCGAGACAGGGGGCGGCCAAGAGACCCAGTACTTC	CASTETGGGQETQYF
TRBV5-6	few	TRBJ2-1	TRBD2	TGTGCCAGCAGCTTTGTAGCGGGAGCGCTTTCCTACAATGAGCAGTTCTTC	CASSFVAGALSYNEQFF
TRBV20-1	once	TRBJ2-1	NA	TGCAGTGCTACCGGTGACAATGAGCAGTTCTTC	CSATGDNEQFF
TRBV6-5	NA	TRBJ2-2	TRBD1	TGTGCCAGCAGGACACAGGGGGCAGGCACCGGGGAGCTGTTTTTT	CASRTQGAGTGELFF
TRBV5-1	few	TRBJ1-1	NA	TGCGCCAGCAGCTTGACCGGGACTGAAGCTTTCTTT	CASSLTGTEAFF
TRBV10-3	NA	TRBJ2-7	NA	TGTGCCATCAGTGTCAGGTTTGGCGAGCAGTACTTC	CAISVRFGEQYF
TRBV27	NA	TRBJ2-3	NA	TGTGCCAGCAGTCACCCGACTAGCACAGATACGCAGTATTTT	CASSHPTSTDTQYF
TRBV4-1	NA	TRBJ2-1	NA	TGCGCCAGCAGCCAGCTAGATCCCCTCGAGCAGTTCTTC	CASSQLDPLEQFF
TRBV2	NA	TRBJ2-3	TRBD2	TGTGCCAGCAGACGGACTAGCGGGGTGATTGGGGATACGCAGTATTTT	CASRRTSGVIGDTQYF
TRBV7-9	NA	TRBJ2-5	TRBD1	TGTGCCAGCAGCGCCTCACAGGGGTTTGGTGAGACCCAGTACTTC	CASSASQGFGETQYF
TRBV28	NA	TRBJ1-4	NA	TGTGCCAGCAACTACTATACGGAAGCTAATGAAAAACTGTTTTTT	CASNYYTEANEKLFF
TRBV6-4	NA	TRBJ2-2	NA	TGTGCCAGACGACAGGCTACGAACACCGGGGAGCTGTTTTTT	CARRQATNTGELFF
TRBV10-3	NA	TRBJ2-1	TRBD2	TGTGCCATCAGCGGGGGAAGGGCGGGAGATTACAATGAGCAGTTCTTC	CAISGGRAGDYNEQFF
TRBV28	NA	TRBJ2-1	TRBD1	TGTGCCAGCATCGGACAGGGCACCCGTGTAGAGCAGTTCTTC	CASIGQGTRVEQFF